Below, one T cell receptor (beta chain) is given with its context. This sample was taken from a study of T cells in Graves' hyperthyroidism and ophthalmopathy. CDR1 is SNHLY and CDR2 is FYNNEI in the germline V gene. The CDR3 has 13 residues. Trimming stripped 2 bases from V and 3 bases from J, with 7 bases between. TCR beta CDR3 sequences were amplified from RNA transcripts. Carried out on the TCR CDR3, a first-round RT-PCR used the HTBI primer set. TCRdb re-derived calls from the multiplex PCR reads in MiXCR, one entry per CDR3 protein. The top ten clones hold more than 7.5% of a sample with a few hundred thousand distinct CDR3 sequences, roughly 50% of them seen once.

The chain joins TRBV2 to TRBJ1-1; no clear D. This clonotype originated in a woman between 18 and 30 years old with Graves' hyperthyroidism. What was sequenced was peripheral blood or thyroid tissue (not recorded which). The CDR3: CASSESLDTEAFF. In DNA form, the CDR3 reads TGTGCCAGCAGTGAATCGCTAGACACTGAAGCTTTCTTT. Based on the CDR3 plus reference TRBV2 and TRBJ1-1, the full variable domain is EPEVTQTPSHQVTQMGQEVILRCVPISNHLYFYWYRQILGQKVEFLVSFYNNEISEKSEIFDDQFSVERPDGSNFTLKIRSTKLEDSAMYFCASSESLDTEAFFGQGTRLTVV.